The 20 T cell receptor beta chains listed next were all sequenced from one sample in a study of blood T cell repertoires in COVID-19 (TCRdb year 2020). The library was prepared using the immunoSEQ multiplex PCR assay. In TCRdb, the immuneACCESS table is reduced to in-frame sequences with V and J assigned. These tables do not hold every clone; where another copy was compared, an unresolved V gene accounts for under half, and the others remain unexplained. For this sample the table gives under 350,000 clones, of which about 89% were detected only once. The ten largest clones capture about 4.6% of the sample. The sample taken for sequencing was peripheral blood. Receptors originate from a man aged 40-55 years with acute or convalescent COVID-19.

The chain couples TRBV5-1 to TRBJ2-7, with 11 bases lining up with TRBD1. CDR1 and CDR2 (germline): SGHRS, YFSETQ. The CDR3 extends over 15 amino acids. V lost 0 bases, J lost 6 bases, and 5 bases stayed unmatched. The CDR3 loop reads CASSLEGTGGGEQYF. CDR3 sequence (DNA): TGCGCCAGCAGCTTGGAAGGGACAGGGGGTGGCGAGCAGTACTTC.

The V call is TRBV3-1 (or the pseudogene TRBV3-2), the J call TRBJ1-1; D is possibly TRBD1 (5 bases). CDR1 and CDR2 from the germline V gene are LGHDT and YNNKEL (reference sequence). CDR3 length: 17 amino acids. Trimming took off 0 bases at V and 3 bases at J, with 17 bases between the two ends. The CDR3 region is CASSQDSGVQGYTEAFF. Here the CDR3 DNA reads TGTGCCAGCAGCCAAGATTCTGGTGTTCAGGGATACACTGAAGCTTTCTTT.

This clone was seen only once. This sequence joins TRBV5-1 and TRBJ2-1, with 9 bases matching TRBD1. The CDR3 contains 15 residues. Germline values: CDR1 SGHRS, CDR2 YFSETQ. V lost 3 bases to trimming and J lost 8 bases; unmatched junction nucleotides: 9. The DNA for the CDR3 is TGCGCCAGCAGCTCCTATCAACAGGGGGCGGATGAGCAGTTCTTC. Encoded protein: CASSSYQQGADEQFF. The complete variable domain, with remaining parts taken from reference TRBV5-1 and TRBJ2-1, reads KAGVTQTPRYLIKTRGQQVTLSCSPISGHRSVSWYQQTPGQGLQFLFEYFSETQRNKGNFPGRFSGRQFSNSRSEMNVSTLELGDSALYLCASSSYQQGADEQFFGPGTRLTVL.

The chain couples TRBV19 to TRBJ1-2; D ambiguous. V was shortened by 4 bases and J by 7 bases, with 28 bases between the two germline ends. The CDR3 loop spans 18 amino acids. Germline V gives CDR1 LNHDA, CDR2 SQIVND (reference sequence). The CDR3 DNA is TGTGCCAGTAGTACCACAACCCCCACGATTGGCCTCGCCCGTGGCTACACCTTC. The encoded protein is CASSTTTPTIGLARGYTF.

This chain links TRBV29-1 with TRBJ1-2; TRBD1 aligns across 11 bases. The germline V gene has CDR1 SQVTM and CDR2 ANQGSEA. The CDR3 has 12 residues. With V trimmed by 7 bases and J by 4 bases, 2 bases remained unmatched. CDR3 sequence reads: CSGGTGGYGYTF. CDR3 bases: TGCAGCGGAGGGACAGGGGGCTATGGCTACACCTTC.

The chain recombines TRBV7-9 with TRBJ2-3; D perhaps matches TRBD2 (7 bases). The CDR3 runs 16 residues. The germline V gene has CDR1 SEHNR and CDR2 FQNEAQ (reference sequence). Trimming left V 5 bases short and J 5 bases short, with 20 bases between. This CDR3 reads CASSRGRGPRVDTQYF. DNA for the CDR3: TGTGCCAGCAGCAGGGGGAGGGGCCCCAGGGTAGATACGCAGTATTTT.

This chain uses TRBV28 with TRBJ1-2; 7 nucleotides line up with TRBD1. Germline V gene data show CDR1 as MDHEN and CDR2 as SYDVKM. Losses at the gene ends were 6 bases for V and 5 bases for J; bases not matched to a gene: 9. CDR3 length: 14 residues. The CDR3 is CASRKPGQPYGYTF. CDR3 bases: TGTGCCAGCAGGAAACCGGGACAGCCTTATGGCTACACCTTC.

The chain uses TRBV5-5 and TRBJ2-3; D possibly corresponds to TRBD2 (5 bases). This CDR3 region has 15 residues. Trimming cost V 1 base and J 1 base, with 10 bases left between them. CDR1 and CDR2 (germline): SGHKS, YYEKEE (reference sequence). Here the CDR3 DNA reads TGTGCCAGCAGCTTGAATCCGAGGGGCACAGATACGCAGTATTTT. Protein sequence: CASSLNPRGTDTQYF.

The chain is built from TRBV24-1 and TRBJ2-2; D possibly corresponds to TRBD2 (6 bases). The CDR3 is made up of 14 amino acids. Germline CDR1 reads KGHDR; CDR2 reads SFDVKD. With 10 bases removed from V and 0 bases from J, the gap between germline ends came to 11 bases. The CDR3 DNA reads TGTGCCACTACGGGACTGCCGAACACCGGGGAGCTGTTTTTT. Protein: CATTGLPNTGELFF.

This clone was seen only a few times. The CDR3 DNA is TGTGCCAGCAGCCCAAACGGGAATTCACCCCTCCACTTT. It encodes CASSPNGNSPLHF. This chain joins TRBV9 and TRBJ1-6, with D unresolved. The CDR3 spans 13 residues. The germline gives CDR1 SGDLS, CDR2 YYNGEE. Trimming left V 4 bases short and J 7 bases short, with 9 bases between.

This clone was detected only once. V usage is TRBV27 and J usage is TRBJ1-2; D is uncertain. Trimming left V 1 base short and J 8 bases short, with 11 bases between. The V gene's germline CDR1 is MNHEY and CDR2 SMNVEV (reference sequence). There are 13 residues in the CDR3. The CDR3 reads CASSLYGERGYTF. DNA for the CDR3: TGTGCCAGCAGTTTATACGGGGAAAGAGGCTACACCTTC.

This chain joins TRBV2 and TRBJ1-2; no reliable D call. Germline V gene sequence: CDR1 SNHLY, CDR2 FYNNEI. V gave up 2 bases and J gave up 7 bases, with 11 bases separating them. The CDR3 is 13 residues long. The CDR3: CASSEQMESGYTF. The CDR3 nucleotides are TGTGCCAGCAGTGAACAGATGGAGAGTGGCTACACCTTC.

Note on this clone: Other DNA sequences from this sample encode an identical CDR3 as well. This chain links TRBV2 with TRBJ2-2, with D perhaps matching TRBD1 (6 bases). The CDR3 extends over 14 amino acids. The ends were cut back, 3 bases at V and 5 bases at J, with 10 bases in the middle. The germline CDR1 and CDR2 sequences are SNHLY and FYNNEI. DNA of the CDR3: TGTGCCAGCAGTGAGGTCAGGGGAACCGGGGAGCTGTTTTTT. It specifies CASSEVRGTGELFF.

The genes are TRBV3-1 (or the pseudogene TRBV3-2) and TRBJ2-3; D remains ambiguous. V was trimmed by 5 bases and J by 6 bases, leaving 6 bases between them. The CDR3 consists of 11 residues. CDR1 and CDR2 from the germline V gene are LGHDT and YNNKEL (reference sequence). The CDR3 DNA is TGTGCCAGCAGCTTGTATGATACGCAGTATTTT. Its translation: CASSLYDTQYF.

This clone has only a few counts. V usage is TRBV19 and J usage is TRBJ2-7; TRBD2 matches 9 bases. This CDR3 comprises 14 residues. The V gene end was trimmed by 5 bases and the J gene end by 6 bases; junction bases not matched to a gene: 8. Germline loops: CDR1 LNHDA, CDR2 SQIVND (reference sequence). The CDR3 reads CASSVLTSGGEQYF. As DNA, the CDR3 is TGTGCCAGTAGTGTCCTGACTAGCGGAGGCGAGCAGTACTTC.

The V and J genes are TRBV12-3 or TRBV12-4 and TRBJ1-5; no firm D call. The V end was cut by 2 bases, the J end by 8 bases, with 4 bases between. The length of the CDR3 is 11 residues. DNA for the CDR3: TGTGCCAGCAGTTTATCCGAGCCCCAGCATTTT. It codes for CASSLSEPQHF.

The J gene is TRBJ2-7, the V gene TRBV2; 7 bases agree with TRBD2. Germline CDR1 SNHLY, CDR2 FYNNEI. After removal of 8 bases from V and 2 bases from J, the junction contained 9 bases not matched to a gene. The CDR3 is 14 amino acids. Written as DNA, the CDR3 is TGTGCCAGCGGGGGGGGGATTATTGCCTACGAGCAGTACTTC. It codes for CASGGGIIAYEQYF.

The V and J genes are TRBV29-1 and TRBJ2-5, with 7 nucleotides matching TRBD1. V was pared by 6 bases and J by 1 base, with 2 bases of the junction left unmatched. The CDR3 is 12 amino acids. Germline assignment: CDR1 SQVTM and CDR2 ANQGSEA. The chain's CDR3 is CSVQGLQETQYF. The CDR3 coding sequence is TGCAGCGTACAGGGGCTCCAAGAGACCCAGTACTTC.

This chain connects TRBV28 to TRBJ1-1; 7 nucleotides match TRBD1. The CDR3 is 14 amino acids. With 4 bases clipped from V and 1 base from J, the junction kept 3 bases outside the gene matches. Germline V gene lookup returns CDR1 MDHEN and CDR2 SYDVKM. CDR3 nucleotides: TGTGCCAGCAGTTCCGGACAGGCGAACACTGAAGCTTTCTTT. Protein: CASSSGQANTEAFF.

This chain links TRBV18 with TRBJ1-5; unclear D gene. The V gene's germline CDR1 is KGHSH and CDR2 LQKENI. Trimming pared 3 bases from V and 3 bases from J, leaving 6 bases between. CDR3 length: 13 amino acids. CDR3 sequence reads: CASSPQDNQPQHF. CDR3 in DNA: TGTGCCAGCTCACCCCAGGACAATCAGCCCCAGCATTTT.